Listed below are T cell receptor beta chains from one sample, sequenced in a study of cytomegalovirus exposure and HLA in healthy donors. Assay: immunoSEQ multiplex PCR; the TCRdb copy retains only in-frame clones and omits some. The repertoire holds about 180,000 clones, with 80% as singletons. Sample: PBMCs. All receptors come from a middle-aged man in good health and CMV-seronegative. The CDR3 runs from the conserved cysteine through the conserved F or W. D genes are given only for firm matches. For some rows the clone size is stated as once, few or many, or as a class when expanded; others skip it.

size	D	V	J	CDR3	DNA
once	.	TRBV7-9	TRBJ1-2	CASSGQQPYGYTF	TGTGCCAGCAGCGGACAGCAACCCTATGGCTACACCTTC
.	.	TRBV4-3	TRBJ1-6	CASSQDVGGVNSPLHF	TGCGCCAGCAGCCAAGATGTTGGAGGCGTAAATTCACCCCTCCACTTT
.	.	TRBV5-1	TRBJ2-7	CASSFPGQPYEQYF	TGCGCCAGCAGCTTCCCGGGACAACCCTACGAGCAGTACTTC
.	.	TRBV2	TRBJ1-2	CASSEGVRGVGYTF	TGTGCCAGCAGTGAGGGGGTCAGGGGAGTTGGCTACACCTTC
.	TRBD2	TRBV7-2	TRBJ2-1	CASSLTSGTPVGEQFF	TGTGCCAGCAGTTTAACTAGCGGGACTCCGGTGGGTGAGCAGTTCTTC
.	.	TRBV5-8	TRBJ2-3	CASSPGTSPRRDTQYF	TGTGCCAGCAGCCCAGGGACTTCCCCTCGCCGGGATACGCAGTATTTT
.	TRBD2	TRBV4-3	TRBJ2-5	CASSLQAGGRETQYF	TGCGCCAGCAGCCTTCAAGCGGGGGGACGCGAGACCCAGTACTTC
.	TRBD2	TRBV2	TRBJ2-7	CASRKQSGRIYEQYF	TGTGCCAGCAGGAAACAAAGCGGGAGGATCTACGAGCAGTACTTC
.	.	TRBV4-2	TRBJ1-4	CASSQVGQPEKLFF	TGTGCCAGCAGCCAAGTTGGACAGCCCGAAAAACTGTTTTTT
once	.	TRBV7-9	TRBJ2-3	CASSLGQSTDTQYF	TGTGCCAGCAGCTTGGGGCAGAGCACAGATACGCAGTATTTT
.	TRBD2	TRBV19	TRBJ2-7	CASSTQTSGSYEQYF	TGTGCCAGTAGTACCCAGACTAGCGGGAGCTACGAGCAGTACTTC
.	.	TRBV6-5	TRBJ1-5	CASSYSRGNSNQPQHF	TGTGCCAGCAGTTACAGCAGGGGCAATAGCAATCAGCCCCAGCATTTT
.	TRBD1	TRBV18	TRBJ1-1	CASSQGARQGSEAFF	TGTGCCAGCTCGCAGGGGGCGAGACAGGGCTCTGAAGCTTTCTTT
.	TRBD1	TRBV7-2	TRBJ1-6	CASSLGGPGGNSPLHF	TGTGCCAGCAGCTTAGGGGGGCCAGGGGGTAATTCACCCCTCCACTTT
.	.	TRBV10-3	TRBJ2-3	CAIRARGATDTQYF	TGTGCCATCAGGGCTCGGGGGGCCACAGATACGCAGTATTTT
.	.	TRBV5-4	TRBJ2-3	CASSAPRDTQYF	TGTGCCAGCAGCGCTCCGCGGGATACGCAGTATTTT
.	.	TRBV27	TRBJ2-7	CASSLSGMRLQYF	TGTGCCAGCAGTTTATCGGGTATGAGGTTGCAGTACTTC
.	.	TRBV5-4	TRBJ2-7	CASSSTVSYEQYF	TGTGCCAGCAGCTCCACAGTTTCCTACGAGCAGTACTTC
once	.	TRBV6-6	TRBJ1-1	CASVPPHSGGTEAFF	TGTGCCAGCGTCCCTCCCCACAGCGGGGGCACTGAAGCTTTCTTT
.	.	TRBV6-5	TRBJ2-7	CASSYSQGPSYEQYF	TGTGCCAGCAGTTACTCACAGGGCCCTTCCTACGAGCAGTACTTC
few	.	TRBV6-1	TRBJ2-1	CATGLDPYNEQFF	TGTGCCACCGGACTGGACCCGTACAATGAGCAGTTCTTC
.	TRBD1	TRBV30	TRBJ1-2	CAWSRNGPGGGGGYTF	TGTGCCTGGAGTCGTAACGGACCAGGGGGTGGAGGTGGCTACACCTTC
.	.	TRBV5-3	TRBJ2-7	CATRCPFYEQYF	TGTGCCACTAGGTGTCCTTTCTACGAGCAGTACTTC
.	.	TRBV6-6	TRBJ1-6	CASTFSYNSPLHF	TGTGCCAGCACCTTCTCCTATAATTCACCCCTCCACTTT
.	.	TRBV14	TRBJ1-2	CASSPISGSGYTF	TGTGCCAGCAGCCCCATTTCAGGGTCTGGCTACACCTTC
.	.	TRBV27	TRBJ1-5	CASSWRNSNQPQHF	TGTGCCAGCAGTTGGAGGAATAGCAATCAGCCCCAGCATTTT
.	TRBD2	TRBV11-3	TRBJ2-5	CASSFGLAGGKTQYF	TGTGCCAGCAGCTTCGGACTAGCGGGCGGGAAGACCCAGTACTTC
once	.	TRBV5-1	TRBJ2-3	CASSLGSYTDTQYF	TGCGCCAGCAGCTTGGGATCCTACACAGATACGCAGTATTTT
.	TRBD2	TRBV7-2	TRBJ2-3	CASSLGASGGGDTQYF	TGTGCCAGCAGCTTAGGGGCTAGCGGGGGCGGAGATACGCAGTATTTT
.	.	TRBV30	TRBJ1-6	CAWSELGANDSPLHF	TGTGCCTGGAGTGAGTTGGGGGCGAACGATTCACCCCTCCACTTT
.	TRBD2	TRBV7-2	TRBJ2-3	CASSFPQEGGPVDTQYF	TGTGCCAGCAGCTTTCCCCAAGAGGGAGGGCCGGTAGATACGCAGTATTTT
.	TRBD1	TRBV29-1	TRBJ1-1	CSVERRTGVGTEAFF	TGCAGCGTTGAGAGACGGACAGGGGTTGGCACTGAAGCTTTCTTT
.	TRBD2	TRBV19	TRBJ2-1	CASSITSGTFYNEQFF	TGTGCCAGTAGTATTACTAGCGGGACCTTCTACAATGAGCAGTTCTTC
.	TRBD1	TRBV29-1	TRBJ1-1	CSVGYRGLVNTEAFF	TGCAGCGTGGGTTACAGGGGTCTAGTGAACACTGAAGCTTTCTTT
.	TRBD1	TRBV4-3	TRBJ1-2	CASSPGQGSHGYTF	TGCGCCAGCAGCCCGGGACAGGGCAGCCATGGCTACACCTTC
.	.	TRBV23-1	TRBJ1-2	CASSRQAFYGYTF	TGCGCCAGCAGTCGACAGGCGTTCTATGGCTACACCTTC
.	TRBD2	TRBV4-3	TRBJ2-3	CASSQDPAGGRNTQYF	TGCGCCAGCAGCCAAGATCCAGCGGGAGGGCGAAATACGCAGTATTTT
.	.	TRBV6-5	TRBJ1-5	CASTQDSKNNQPQHF	TGTGCCAGCACCCAGGACAGTAAAAACAATCAGCCCCAGCATTTT
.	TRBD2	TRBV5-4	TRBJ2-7	CASSLALAGSEQYF	TGTGCCAGCAGCTTGGCACTAGCGGGATCCGAGCAGTACTTC
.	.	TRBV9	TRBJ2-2	CASSVVVGELFF	TGTGCCAGCAGCGTAGTAGTCGGGGAGCTGTTTTTT
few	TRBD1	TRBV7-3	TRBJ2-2	CASSSRTGAGELFF	TGTGCCAGCAGCTCCCGGACAGGGGCCGGGGAGCTGTTTTTT
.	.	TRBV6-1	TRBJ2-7	CASSEAFRYEQYF	TGTGCCAGCAGTGAAGCTTTCCGCTACGAGCAGTACTTC
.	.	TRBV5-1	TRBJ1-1	CASSLAGGVGEAFF	TGCGCCAGCAGCTTGGCCGGGGGGGTTGGTGAAGCTTTCTTT
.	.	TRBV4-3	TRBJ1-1	CASSPTAVSTANTEAFF	TGCGCCAGCAGCCCTACAGCCGTAAGTACCGCGAACACTGAAGCTTTCTTT
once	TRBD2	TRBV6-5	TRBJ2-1	CASSSRTSVLNEQFF	TGTGCCAGCAGTTCCAGGACTAGCGTACTCAATGAGCAGTTCTTC
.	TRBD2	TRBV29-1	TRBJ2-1	CSVRPGGAGGRNEQFF	TGCAGCGTTCGCCCCGGGGGCGCGGGGGGCCGCAATGAGCAGTTCTTC
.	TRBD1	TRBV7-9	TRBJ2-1	CASSRGTVNNEQFF	TGTGCCAGCAGCCGAGGGACAGTTAACAATGAGCAGTTCTTC
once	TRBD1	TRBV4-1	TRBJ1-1	CASSQRDRNTEAFF	TGCGCCAGCAGCCAACGGGACAGAAACACTGAAGCTTTCTTT
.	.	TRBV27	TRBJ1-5	CASSPDRDQPQHF	TGTGCCAGCAGTCCCGACAGAGATCAGCCCCAGCATTTT
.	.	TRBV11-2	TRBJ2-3	CASSFSFAGIGLDTQYF	TGTGCCAGCAGCTTTTCCTTCGCGGGAATCGGTTTGGATACGCAGTATTTT
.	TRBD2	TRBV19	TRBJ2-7	CASSIGTSGTNEQYF	TGTGCCAGTAGTATAGGGACTAGCGGGACAAACGAGCAGTACTTC
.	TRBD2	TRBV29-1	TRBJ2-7	CSVRLAGRSYEQYF	TGCAGCGTCAGATTAGCGGGACGAAGCTACGAGCAGTACTTC
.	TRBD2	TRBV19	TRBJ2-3	CASSSPGRAVDTQYF	TGTGCCAGTAGTTCCCCCGGGAGGGCCGTAGATACGCAATATTTT
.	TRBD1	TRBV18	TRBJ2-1	CASSPRDRGGYNEQFF	TGTGCCAGCTCACCACGGGACAGGGGCGGATACAATGAGCAGTTCTTC